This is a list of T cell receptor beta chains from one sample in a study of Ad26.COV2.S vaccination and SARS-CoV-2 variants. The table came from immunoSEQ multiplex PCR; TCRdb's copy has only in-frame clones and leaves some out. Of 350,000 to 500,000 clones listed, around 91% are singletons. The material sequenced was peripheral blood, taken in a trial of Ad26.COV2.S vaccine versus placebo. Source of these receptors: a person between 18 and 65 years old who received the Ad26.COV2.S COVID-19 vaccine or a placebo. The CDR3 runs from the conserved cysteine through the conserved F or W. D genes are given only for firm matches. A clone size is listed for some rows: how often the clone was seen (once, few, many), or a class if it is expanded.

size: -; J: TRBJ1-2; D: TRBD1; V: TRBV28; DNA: TGTGCCAGCAGGCCGGGACAGGGGCTGGTTGGCTACACCTTC; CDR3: CASRPGQGLVGYTF
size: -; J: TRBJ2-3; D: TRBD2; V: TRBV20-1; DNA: TGCAGTGCTAGTATTGCGGGAGGTCCAGATACGCAGTATTTT; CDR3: CSASIAGGPDTQYF
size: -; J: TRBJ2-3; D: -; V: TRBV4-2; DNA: TGTGCCAGCAGCCAAATCTCCGAAGTAGATACGCAGTATTTT; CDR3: CASSQISEVDTQYF
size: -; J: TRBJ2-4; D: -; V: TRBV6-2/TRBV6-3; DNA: TGTGCCAGCAGCCACGGACAGAAAAACATTCAGTACTTC; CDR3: CASSHGQKNIQYF
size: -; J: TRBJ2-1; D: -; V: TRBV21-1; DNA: TGTGCCAGCAGACTTAAGCCTCCGGGGAATGAGCAGTTCTTC; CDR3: CASRLKPPGNEQFF
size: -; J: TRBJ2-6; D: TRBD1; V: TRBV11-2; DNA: TGTGCCAGCAGCGACCGACAGGGGGCGGCCAACGTCCTGACTTTC; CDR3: CASSDRQGAANVLTF
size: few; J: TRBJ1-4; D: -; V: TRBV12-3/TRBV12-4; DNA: TGTGCCAGCAGCTTCATGTCCGATGAAAAACTGTTTTTT; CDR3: CASSFMSDEKLFF
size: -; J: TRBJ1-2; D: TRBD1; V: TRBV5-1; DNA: TGCGCCAGCAGCGAGGGACAGCTTTCTAACTATGGCTACACCTTC; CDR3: CASSEGQLSNYGYTF
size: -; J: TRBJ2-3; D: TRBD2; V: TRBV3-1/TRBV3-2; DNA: TGTGCCAGCAGCCACCCTCCGGGACTAGCGGTCACAGATACGCAGTATTTT; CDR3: CASSHPPGLAVTDTQYF
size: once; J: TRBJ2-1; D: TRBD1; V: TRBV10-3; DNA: TGTGCCATCAGTGTGGGGGGACAGGGGGAGGGTGAGCAGTTCTTC; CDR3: CAISVGGQGEGEQFF
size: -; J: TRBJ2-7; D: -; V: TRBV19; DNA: TGTGCCACTCACGAGCCGCCGCAGCAGTACTTC; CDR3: CATHEPPQQYF
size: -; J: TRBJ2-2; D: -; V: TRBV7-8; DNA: TGTGCCAGCAGCTTAAACCCGAACACCGGGGAGCTGTTTTTT; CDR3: CASSLNPNTGELFF
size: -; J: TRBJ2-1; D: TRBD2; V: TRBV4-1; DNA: TGCGCCAGCACCCTACACATGACTAGCGGGGGGGGTAATGAGCAGTTCTTC; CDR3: CASTLHMTSGGGNEQFF